The entry below gives a single T cell receptor beta chain sequence along with its context. This entry belongs to a study of CD8 T cells in Susac syndrome. RNA totalling roughly 0.45 to 1 ug underwent reverse transcription with random hexamers. TCRdb analysed the immunoSEQ multiplex PCR reads with MiXCR anew, one entry per CDR3 protein. The sample lists about 210,000 distinct CDR3 sequences, about 95% occurring once. Sequencing of TCR beta drew on CD8+ and CD4+ T cells from blood. Negative isolation yielded the CD8+ and CD4+ T cells, while FACS enriched the TEMRA cells. Sequencing was carried out using CD4+ T cells from PBMCs. The sequence derives from a human donor with multiple sclerosis.

CDR3 DNA sequence: TGCGCCAGCCGGCGGTCCGAGGAGGGAAACATTCAGTACTTC. Amino acid sequence: CASRRSEEGNIQYF. V and J are TRBV5-1 and TRBJ2-4; the D gene is possibly TRBD2 (6 bases). V was cut by 7 bases and J by 6 bases, with 17 bases left in between. CDR1 and CDR2 from the germline V gene are SGHRS and YFSETQ. This CDR3 has 14 residues.